Listed below are T cell receptor beta chains from one sample, sequenced in a study of T-cell memory formation after mild COVID-19. Via MiXCR, TCRdb re-called the 5' RACE reads, giving one row per CDR3 protein. The sample has around 160,000 distinct CDR3 sequences, 11% seen once. Sequencing used PBMCs or a T cell subset sorted from them (not recorded which). The receptor source for this set is a man younger than 35 who had mild COVID-19 (a few samples of this study predate the infection). Cell type and time point are not known. Each CDR3 is given without its conserved first and last residue. Fields, in order: J gene, V gene, D gene, CDR3 protein. D genes are given only for firm matches.

J: TRBJ2-2
V: TRBV7-2
D: -
CDR3: ASSLVGGANTGELFF

J: TRBJ1-1
V: TRBV24-1
D: TRBD1
CDR3: ATSDPTGTEAF

J: TRBJ1-5
V: TRBV5-5
D: -
CDR3: ASSFTQGDQPQH

J: TRBJ1-1
V: TRBV4-3
D: TRBD1
CDR3: ASSQDLAGGRGTEAF

J: TRBJ2-3
V: TRBV7-2
D: -
CDR3: ASSLPSADTQY

J: TRBJ2-7
V: TRBV7-2
D: TRBD2
CDR3: ASSLRTGLAGRHEQY

J: TRBJ1-1
V: TRBV20-1
D: -
CDR3: SAVRGNTEAF

J: TRBJ1-5
V: TRBV7-8
D: -
CDR3: ASSQGGSRSNQPQH

J: TRBJ2-3
V: TRBV4-1
D: TRBD2
CDR3: ASSQELAVSDTQY

J: TRBJ1-5
V: TRBV20-1
D: -
CDR3: SASTPRDGSNQPQH

J: TRBJ2-1
V: TRBV12-5
D: -
CDR3: ASGLLPSEQF

J: TRBJ2-7
V: TRBV11-2
D: TRBD2
CDR3: ASSPIRGLAGVSGQY

J: TRBJ2-1
V: TRBV19
D: -
CDR3: ASSIFPPGEQF

J: TRBJ2-5
V: TRBV5-4
D: -
CDR3: ASSLVPEETQY

J: TRBJ1-4
V: TRBV4-1
D: TRBD1
CDR3: ASSQPWTGYNEKLF

J: TRBJ1-6
V: TRBV5-4
D: -
CDR3: ASSLYGDNSPLH

J: TRBJ2-3
V: TRBV12-3/TRBV12-4
D: -
CDR3: ASSSPGTSSPDTQY

J: TRBJ1-6
V: TRBV19
D: -
CDR3: ASNRAYNSPLH

J: TRBJ1-6
V: TRBV6-6
D: TRBD1
CDR3: ASSSSTGEGWNSPLH

J: TRBJ2-1
V: TRBV11-2
D: -
CDR3: ASSPLDLYNNEQF

J: TRBJ2-3
V: TRBV7-3
D: -
CDR3: ASSGQGLNTQY

J: TRBJ1-6
V: TRBV5-5
D: -
CDR3: ASGGGPESPLH

J: TRBJ1-1
V: TRBV4-1
D: -
CDR3: ASSQPTGGTEAF

J: TRBJ2-2
V: TRBV6-6
D: -
CDR3: ASSYLTAGELF

J: TRBJ2-1
V: TRBV19
D: TRBD2
CDR3: ASSLQLTSGAYNEQF

J: TRBJ1-2
V: TRBV14
D: -
CDR3: ASSQGRRPYGYT

J: TRBJ2-3
V: TRBV6-4
D: TRBD2
CDR3: ASSASGGDSTDTQY

J: TRBJ2-6
V: TRBV27
D: -
CDR3: ASSMLGANVLT

J: TRBJ1-1
V: TRBV20-1
D: -
CDR3: SARRGNTEAF

J: TRBJ1-5
V: TRBV12-3/TRBV12-4
D: -
CDR3: ASSLAPAPLQPQH

J: TRBJ1-5
V: TRBV12-3/TRBV12-4
D: -
CDR3: ASSLGTNQPQH

J: TRBJ1-2
V: TRBV28
D: TRBD1
CDR3: ASRRQGYGYT

J: TRBJ1-2
V: TRBV12-3/TRBV12-4
D: -
CDR3: ASSLRGIGYGYT

J: TRBJ2-3
V: TRBV7-2
D: -
CDR3: DSSRDWTDTQY

J: TRBJ2-3
V: TRBV5-1
D: -
CDR3: ASSLVGQLGTDTQY

J: TRBJ2-3
V: TRBV5-1
D: TRBD1
CDR3: ASSHRDRYTDTQY

J: TRBJ2-3
V: TRBV5-1
D: TRBD2
CDR3: ASSLGVAGGRADTQY

J: TRBJ2-5
V: TRBV12-3/TRBV12-4
D: TRBD1
CDR3: ASSSSDRGQETQY

J: TRBJ1-2
V: TRBV7-9
D: -
CDR3: ASSLIGQNPNYGYT

J: TRBJ2-2
V: TRBV7-2
D: TRBD1
CDR3: ATTPDRGGGELF

J: TRBJ2-2
V: TRBV7-2
D: -
CDR3: ASSFRGPGELF

J: TRBJ2-5
V: TRBV5-1
D: TRBD2
CDR3: ASSLSGVEETQY

J: TRBJ2-1
V: TRBV27
D: -
CDR3: ASSYRPAEGAYNEQF

J: TRBJ2-2
V: TRBV7-3
D: -
CDR3: ASSHTGFGHGELF

J: TRBJ2-3
V: TRBV7-2
D: TRBD2
CDR3: ASSLVSSGGPTQY